Detailed here is one T cell receptor beta chain. Its target is unknown. These data belong to a study of T cell clusters in autoimmune cytopenias. General study findings and limits: TRB repertoire shifts in secondary cytopenia and chronic lymphocytic leukemia mostly reflected lymphoma, not autoimmunity.

TRB was amplified from approximately 250 ng of peripheral blood genomic DNA per sample. Multiplex touch-down PCR amplified TRB using TRB-A and TRB-B pools in one tube. With the multiplex PCR reads reprocessed, TCRdb shows one record per CDR3 protein and no DNA. The data show fewer than 7,500 distinct CDR3 sequences, and the top ten clones hold around 4.9%. CDR1 SGHVS and CDR2 FNYEAQ come from the germline V gene. This CDR3 has 19 residues. Material for sequencing was peripheral blood. V is TRBV7-6 and J is TRBJ1-1; the TRBD1 assignment by TCRdb is unverifiable without DNA. This clonotype was obtained from a human donor with an autoimmune cytopenia or autoimmune hepatitis (not recorded which). This CDR3 reads CASSLPRQGRNSVGTEAFF.